Each of the 20 T cell receptor beta chains below was sequenced from the same sample in a study of T cell repertoires in cytomegalovirus infection. These receptors have no identified antigens. A single record per CDR3 protein comes from TCRdb applying MiXCR to the reads. The profile shows roughly 80,000 distinct CDR3 sequences, roughly a quarter of them singletons. This specimen consisted of CD8+ T cells from cultured PBMCs, obtained from culture after CMV antigen stimulation. The receptors shown here come from a human donor in good health (CMV status not recorded). Some clones in this sample may be carry-over from other donors' samples.

This rearrangement joins TRBV12-3 or TRBV12-4 to TRBJ1-1; D is unclear. Trimming stripped 3 bases from V and 4 bases from J, with 9 bases between. The CDR3 is 13 amino acids. CDR3 bases: TGTGCCAGCAGTTTGAGTCCGGGCACTGAAGCTTTCTTT. It is translated as CASSLSPGTEAFF.

This clonotype was counted a few times. This sequence joins TRBV7-9 and TRBJ2-2, with 7 bases identical to TRBD2. V was pared by 5 bases and J by 2 bases, with 5 bases of the junction left unmatched. The CDR3 length is 15 residues. Germline CDR1 reads SEHNR; CDR2 reads FQNEAQ (reference sequence). CDR3 protein: CASSTSGANTGELFF. The CDR3 nucleotides are TGTGCCAGCAGCACCAGCGGGGCCAACACCGGGGAGCTGTTTTTT.

This sequence joins TRBV6-6 and TRBJ2-3; 11 nucleotides agree with TRBD2. The ends lost 5 bases at V and 5 bases at J; junction bases unmatched: 6. The V gene's germline CDR1 is MNHNY and CDR2 SVGAGI (reference sequence). The CDR3 has 15 residues. CDR3 bases: TGTGCCAGCAGTCCGACTAGCGGGGCTGGAGATACGCAGTATTTT. Translating it yields CASSPTSGAGDTQYF.

The gene calls are TRBV9 and TRBJ2-1, with 10 bases aligning to TRBD2. Per germline, CDR1 SGDLS and CDR2 YYNGEE. The V gene end was trimmed by 0 bases and the J gene end by 10 bases; junction bases not matched to a gene: 1. The CDR3 has 13 amino acids. The CDR3 loop is CASSVGTSGEQFF. The CDR3, as DNA: TGTGCCAGCAGCGTAGGGACTAGCGGAGAGCAGTTCTTC.

Points on this clonotype: A read error may explain this, as a much larger clone is one base away. This chain uses TRBV4-3 with TRBJ1-1; D is ambiguous. CDR3 length equals 14 residues. The germline V gene has CDR1 LGHNA and CDR2 YSLEER. The CDR3 nucleotides read TGCGCCAGCAGCCACCTTAACACAAACACTGAAACTTTCTTT. Its protein product is CASSHLNTNTETFF.

This clonotype was counted only a few times. The J gene is TRBJ2-3, the V gene TRBV30; D uncertain. The CDR3 has 15 residues. V shed 1 base and J shed 3 bases, with 14 bases lying between them. Germline V CDR1 and CDR2: GTSNPN, SVGIG (reference sequence). CDR3 in amino acids: CAWSGAPVATDTQYF. In nucleotides, the CDR3 is TGTGCCTGGAGTGGTGCTCCGGTGGCTACAGATACGCAGTATTTT.

CDR3 coding DNA: TGTGCCACCGAGGGGACTAGCGGAAATAGCACAGATACGCAGTATTTT. Its translation: CATEGTSGNSTDTQYF. The rearrangement links TRBV10-3 to TRBJ2-3, with 11 bases identical to TRBD2. V dropped 10 bases and J dropped 0; count of bases not matched to a gene: 9. Per germline, CDR1 ENHRY and CDR2 SYGVKD. The CDR3 is 16 amino acids.

This clonotype appeared a few times. The CDR3 reads CASSTDRGLPGELFF. DNA for the CDR3: TGTGCCAGTAGTACGGACAGGGGCTTGCCCGGGGAGCTGTTTTTT. V usage is TRBV19 and J usage is TRBJ2-2, with TRBD1 matching over 9 bases. Germline lookup yields CDR1 LNHDA and CDR2 SQIVND (reference sequence). CDR3 size: 15 residues. V lost 4 bases, J lost 6 bases, and 6 bases stayed unmatched.

This rearrangement joins TRBV12-3 or TRBV12-4 to TRBJ1-5, with TRBD1 identical over 9 bases. The CDR3 has 15 residues. With V trimmed by 4 bases and J by 4 bases, 5 bases remained unmatched. In DNA, the CDR3 is TGTGCCAGCAGTTCCGGGACAGGGAAGAATCAGCCCCAGCATTTT. This gives the protein CASSSGTGKNQPQHF.

This clonotype has a handful of counts. The rearrangement uses TRBV7-6 and TRBJ2-1; D call uncertain. The V end was cut by 4 bases, the J end by 3 bases, with 10 bases between. Germline lookup yields CDR1 SGHVS and CDR2 FNYEAQ. CDR3 size: 14 residues. The DNA for the CDR3 is TGTGCCAGCAGCTCCCAGGTTGGCTACAATGAGCAGTTCTTC. Translated: CASSSQVGYNEQFF.

As concerns this clonotype: Its ends do not fully match the called genes, so a read error is possible. The chain has TRBV12-3 or TRBV12-4 and TRBJ2-7, with TRBD2 matching 11 bases. The CDR3 runs to 13 residues. The CDR3 here is CASSTTSGGGRDF. The CDR3 DNA follows: TGTGCCAGCAGCACCACTAGCGGGGGTGGCAGAGACTTC.

This clonotype turned up a few times. The chain carries TRBV4-3 and TRBJ1-5, with D unclear. The germline CDR1 and CDR2 sequences are LGHNA and YSLEER. V was shortened by 0 bases and J by 6 bases, with 12 bases between the two germline ends. The CDR3 has 15 residues. CDR3 residues: CASSQEVGPVQPQHF. The CDR3 nucleotides read TGCGCCAGCAGCCAAGAGGTCGGCCCGGTTCAGCCCCAGCATTTT.

This clonotype was seen many times. The genes are TRBV12-3 or TRBV12-4 and TRBJ1-2, with D perhaps TRBD1 (5 bases). Trimming cost V 6 bases and J 4 bases, with 12 bases left between them. This CDR3 has 13 amino acids. The CDR3 is CASSNSGGYGYTF. Written as DNA, the CDR3 is TGTGCCAGCAGCAACTCGGGGGGCTATGGCTACACCTTC.

V is TRBV27 and J is TRBJ2-7; no clear D. This CDR3 is built from 12 residues. Trimming took 6 bases from V and 6 from J, leaving 12 bases between them. Germline assignment: CDR1 MNHEY and CDR2 SMNVEV (reference sequence). CDR3 protein: CASSAWGTEQYF. The CDR3 DNA reads TGTGCCAGCAGCGCTTGGGGTACCGAGCAGTACTTC.

V is TRBV27 and J is TRBJ1-2; D remains ambiguous. V was trimmed by 3 bases and J by 8 bases, leaving 16 bases between them. Germline V gives CDR1 MNHEY, CDR2 SMNVEV (reference sequence). This CDR3 region has 14 residues. CDR3 amino acids: CASSFSSQALGYTF. The CDR3 nucleotides are TGTGCCAGCAGTTTCTCCTCTCAAGCTCTCGGCTACACCTTC.

Turning to this clonotype: The conserved phenylalanine or tryptophan normally closing the CDR3 is absent here, so this likely arose from a read error. V gene TRBV6-5 combines with J gene TRBJ1-6, with 8 bases fitting TRBD1. Germline CDR1 reads MNHEY; CDR2 reads SVGAGI. This CDR3 spans 15 amino acids. V was clipped by 8 bases and J by 10 bases; unmatched bases: 13. CDR3 DNA sequence: TGTGCCAGCGGGCCCCGGGACAGGACCCACTCACCCCTCCACTAT. This encodes CASGPRDRTHSPLHY.

CDR3 sequence reads: CASSPSGTGSYNEQFF. The CDR3 DNA sequence: TGTGCCAGCAGTCCGTCGGGGACAGGCTCCTACAATGAGCAGTTCTTC. V usage is TRBV12-3 or TRBV12-4 and J usage is TRBJ2-1; TRBD1 matches 8 bases. The CDR3 has 16 amino acids. The ends lost 5 bases at V and 0 bases at J; junction bases unmatched: 6.

This clonotype was recorded many times. V usage is TRBV28 and J usage is TRBJ2-4; no clear D. CDR1 and CDR2 (germline): MDHEN, SYDVKM. Trimming shortened V by 4 bases and J by 0 bases, and 10 bases separated the two germline ends. The CDR3 is made up of 15 amino acids. CDR3 sequence: CASSSHQIAKNIQYF. The CDR3 DNA reads TGTGCCAGCAGTTCTCACCAGATAGCCAAAAACATTCAGTACTTC.

Worth noting for this clonotype: The conserved closing phenylalanine or tryptophan is absent in this CDR3, likely reflecting a read error. Because the CDR3's place on the DNA is in doubt, the DNA is left out and the CDR3 is given as listed by TCRdb. This chain links TRBV11-2 with TRBJ1-2. The length of the CDR3 is 11 amino acids, counting both ends. Looked up from germline, CDR1 is SGHAT and CDR2 is FQNNGV. Here the CDR3 reads CASSLGNGPVI.

The V gene is TRBV30, the J gene TRBJ1-5, with D possibly being TRBD1 (6 bases). The V gene's germline CDR1 is GTSNPN and CDR2 SVGIG (reference sequence). The CDR3 has 14 residues. The V gene lost 4 bases and the J gene lost 0 bases, with 10 bases spanning the gap. The CDR3 sequence is CAWNGQHSNQPQHF. CDR3 nucleotide sequence: TGTGCCTGGAATGGACAGCATAGCAATCAGCCCCAGCATTTT.